This T cell receptor beta chain was sequenced for a study of blood T cell repertoires in COVID-19 (dated by TCRdb to 2018 to 2021). With regard to the full study: Samples covering the acute and convalescent phases of COVID-19 were provided by collaborators in the United States, Italy and Spain. The material from the prospective study consisted of cDNA or gDNA derived from T cells, B-cell-depleted T cells, or PBMCs. Subjects who had been exposed to COVID-19, were actively infected with it, or had recovered from it provided the deeply sampled blood TCRbeta repertoires that made up the dataset. The repertoires were made available in a free public database intended to serve as a resource for research on the immune response to SARS-CoV-2. Samples were obtained from the ongoing ImmuneRACE study (first 160 participants) and from 1,254 subjects provided by 6 global collaborators. Nearly every sample came with metadata listing a de-identified subject ID, COVID-19 status, age in years and sex. Where HLA class I and class II types were available, the types were taken from metadata supplied by the sample provider, not from assay-based typing. Overall study results and their limits: Clinical and demographic metadata were provided uncurated, with the amount varying by source and participant.

One collaborating source in Seattle enrolled patients during active infection and followed them longitudinally through the course of disease. The collaborating institutions used their own protocols to collect whole blood in K2EDTA tubes. For TCRbeta analysis, collaborator samples were shipped as frozen whole blood, as isolated PBMCs, or as DNA extracted from either sample type. This clone came up a few times. What this receptor recognizes is not known. Base qualities were left out, and no much larger clone turns up one base away. The germline V gene specifies SGHTA as CDR1 and FQGNSA as CDR2. Compared with germline, V lacks 5 bases and J lacks 1 base; bases without a gene match: 8. The CDR3 measures 15 amino acids from cysteine to phenylalanine. Only the CDR3 part of the read is kept: 45 bases, read in frame from the first base. The immunoSEQ Assay, a bias-controlled multiplex PCR, was used to amplify TCRbeta CDR3 regions from genomic DNA. Turning to the authors' computational methods: Nucleated cell counts per sample were estimated from amplification of reference gene primers within the assay. To quantify the absolute abundance of each unique TCRbeta CDR3 rearrangement, sequence reads were collapsed and filtered. Productive Simpson clonality was computed per sample as the square root of Simpson's diversity index over productive rearrangements. TCRdb holds this immuneACCESS table with in-frame rearrangements only. Some clones are missing; in checked studies, unresolved V genes explain under half, and the rest has no known cause. V, J and clone size are taken as reported in that table, and D and trimming were inferred from the DNA itself. The sample table holds about 300,000 clones, of which 90% were seen once. 5.5% to 8% of the sample rests with the top ten.

The sequence links TRBV7-2 to TRBJ2-7, with TRBD1 matching 7 junction bases. The receptor's source is a woman aged 45 to 65 with COVID-19, enrolled during active disease. Sequencing was performed on peripheral blood. The DNA sequence reads TGTGCCAGCAGCCCTCGGACAGGCGATTCCTACGAGCAGTACTTC. It is translated as CASSPRTGDSYEQYF.